The 8 T cell receptor beta chains given below trace back to one sample, sequenced in a study of blood T cell repertoires in COVID-19. Assay: immunoSEQ multiplex PCR; the TCRdb copy retains only in-frame clones and omits some. The sample shows 320,000 or so clones, approximately 81% of them seen only once. Sample: PBMCs or T cells enriched from blood (not recorded which). These receptor sequences come from a woman in her thirties who had been exposed to COVID-19.

This chain connects TRBV28 to TRBJ2-7, with 8 bases that match TRBD2. CDR1 MDHEN and CDR2 SYDVKM come from the germline V gene. This CDR3 has 13 residues. Trimming cost V 9 bases and J 5 bases; bases outside gene matches: 9. CDR3 loop: CASSWTGGDEQYF. DNA of the CDR3: TGTGCCAGTTCGTGGACGGGGGGGGACGAGCAGTACTTC.

This clone was seen more than once but under ten times. The chain is built from TRBV4-1 and TRBJ1-1; tentatively, D is TRBD1 (6 bases). V gave up 0 bases and J gave up 8 bases, with 13 bases separating them. This CDR3 is built from 14 residues. From germline, CDR1 is MGHRA and CDR2 YSYEKL. CDR3 sequence reads: CASSQEVQGREAFF. CDR3 nucleotide sequence: TGCGCCAGCAGCCAAGAGGTACAGGGCCGGGAAGCTTTCTTT.

This clone was seen more than once but under ten times. The CDR3 DNA reads TGTGCCAGAGAGACAGGGAACGAGCAGTACTTC. This sequence encodes CARETGNEQYF. This chain uses TRBV2 with TRBJ2-7; 7 nucleotides align to TRBD1. Looked up from germline, CDR1 is SNHLY and CDR2 is FYNNEI. This CDR3 has 11 residues. J lost 5 bases, V lost 9 bases, and 4 bases had no gene match.

This clone occurred once. This chain connects TRBV30 to TRBJ1-6, with 7 nucleotides matching TRBD1. V dropped 1 base and J dropped 9; count of bases not matched to a gene: 6. CDR1 and CDR2 (germline): GTSNPN, SVGIG (reference sequence). This CDR3 region has 14 residues. In DNA, the CDR3 is TGTGCCTGGAGTGAAAGGGACAGAATTTCACCCCTCCACTTT. Residues: CAWSERDRISPLHF.

This sequence joins TRBV19 and TRBJ1-2, with 8 bases fitting TRBD1. V was clipped by 5 bases and J by 4 bases; unmatched bases: 3. Germline assignment: CDR1 LNHDA and CDR2 SQIVND (reference sequence). The CDR3 runs to 13 residues. In nucleotides, the CDR3 is TGTGCCAGTAGTGCGGGACAGGTCTATGGCTACACCTTC. As protein: CASSAGQVYGYTF. The variable domain in full, with the rest retrieved from reference TRBV19 and TRBJ1-2, is DGGITQSPKYLFRKEGQNVTLSCEQNLNHDAMYWYRQDPGQGLRLIYYSQIVNDFQKGDIAEGYSVSREKKESFPLTVTSAQKNPTAFYLCASSAGQVYGYTFGSGTRLTVV.

The genes are TRBV7-9 and TRBJ2-7; 7 nucleotides agree with TRBD2. The CDR3 runs to 14 residues. Germline lookup yields CDR1 SEHNR and CDR2 FQNEAQ (reference sequence). Trimming removed 3 bases from V and 3 bases from J; junction bases left unmatched: 5. The CDR3 sequence is CASSFRAGDYEQYF. The DNA of the CDR3 is TGTGCCAGCAGCTTTAGGGCGGGGGACTACGAGCAGTACTTC.

The rearrangement joins TRBV19 to TRBJ2-7; a weak D match, TRBD1 (5 bases). Germline V gives CDR1 LNHDA, CDR2 SQIVND (reference sequence). V was trimmed by 3 bases and J by 2 bases, leaving 14 bases between them. The length of the CDR3 is 15 residues. In DNA, the CDR3 is TGTGCCAGTAGTATTAGCCAGAAGGGGCCCTACGAGCAGTACTTC. Protein product: CASSISQKGPYEQYF. Filled out from reference TRBV19 and TRBJ2-7, the complete variable domain reads DGGITQSPKYLFRKEGQNVTLSCEQNLNHDAMYWYRQDPGQGLRLIYYSQIVNDFQKGDIAEGYSVSREKKESFPLTVTSAQKNPTAFYLCASSISQKGPYEQYFGPGTRLTVT.

The chain recombines TRBV11-2 with TRBJ1-5; D gene ambiguous. Germline V gene lookup returns CDR1 SGHAT and CDR2 FQNNGV. Trimming took 3 bases from V and 5 from J, leaving 8 bases between them. The CDR3 contains 13 residues. The CDR3 sequence: CASSFIGDQPQHF. The CDR3 DNA reads as TGTGCCAGCAGCTTCATCGGGGATCAGCCCCAGCATTTT. The entire variable domain, with the rest obtained from reference TRBV11-2 and TRBJ1-5, is as follows: EAGVAQSPRYKIIEKRQSVAFWCNPISGHATLYWYQQILGQGPKLLIQFQNNGVVDDSQLPKDRFSAERLKGVDSTLKIQPAKLEDSAVYLCASSFIGDQPQHFGDGTRLSIL.